Each of the 6 T cell receptor beta chains below was sequenced from the same sample in a study of blood T cells in healthy people across ages. A sample-barcoded 5' primer and a J-beta primer mix were used in a second PCR of about 7 to 12 cycles. TCRdb ran MiXCR on the 5' RACE reads and lists one entry per CDR3 protein. The repertoire includes almost 800,000 distinct CDR3 sequences, roughly 60% of them detected once, and over 20% sits in the top ten. The material sequenced was blood. The source is a man younger than 45 in good health.

The genes are TRBV4-2 and TRBJ2-1; 7 positions match TRBD2. Germline lookup yields CDR1 LGHNA and CDR2 YNFKEQ. The V segment lost 4 bases and the J segment 0 bases; nucleotides outside the gene matches: 15. CDR3 length: 19 residues. CDR3 bases: TGTGCCAGCAGCCCTCGCTGGGGGAGGGCCCAAAGCTCCTACAATGAGCAGTTCTTC. Amino acid sequence: CASSPRWGRAQSSYNEQFF.

This clonotype occurred once. The chain joins TRBV7-2 to TRBJ1-3; D uncertain. Germline values: CDR1 SGHTA, CDR2 FQGNSA. This CDR3 has 14 residues. V lost 0 bases and J 4 bases, leaving 7 bases between the germline ends. The CDR3 DNA reads as TGTGCCAGCAGCTTAGCCGGGGTGGGAAACACCATATATTTT. The encoded protein is CASSLAGVGNTIYF.

V usage is TRBV2 and J usage is TRBJ2-5; D gene ambiguous. The CDR3 has 14 amino acids. V gave up 7 bases and J gave up 11 bases, with 23 bases separating them. Germline V lookup: CDR1 SNHLY, CDR2 FYNNEI. The CDR3 bases are TGTGCCAGCACCGGACCCACCATACGCAATGAGCAGTACTTC. Protein product: CASTGPTIRNEQYF. Full variable domain (rest looked up from reference TRBV2 and TRBJ2-5): EPEVTQTPSHQVTQMGQEVILRCVPISNHLYFYWYRQILGQKVEFLVSFYNNEISEKSEIFDDQFSVERPDGSNFTLKIRSTKLEDSAMYFCASTGPTIRNEQYFGPGTRLLVL.

In this sample, this clonotype turned up a few times. The chain uses TRBV20-1 and TRBJ1-6, with 9 bases lining up with TRBD1. The CDR3 runs 15 residues. Germline CDR1 DFQATT, CDR2 SNEGSKA (reference sequence). Trimming removed 6 bases from V and 7 bases from J; junction bases left unmatched: 10. CDR3 nucleotide sequence: TGCAGTGCCCTCCTGATCGGACAGGGGAATTCACCCCTCCACTTT. It encodes CSALLIGQGNSPLHF.

This clonotype was recorded only once. J is TRBJ1-2 and V is TRBV12-3 or TRBV12-4; TRBD1 is a possible D gene (6 bases). CDR3 size: 14 residues. The V gene lost 0 bases and the J gene lost 7 bases, with 12 bases spanning the gap. CDR3 residues: CASSLAGGTSGYTF. CDR3 nucleotides: TGTGCCAGCAGTTTAGCGGGGGGCACCTCTGGCTACACCTTC.

The rearrangement links TRBV10-3 to TRBJ2-7; TRBD2 is a possible D gene (5 bases). Germline V gene data show CDR1 as ENHRY and CDR2 as SYGVKD. Trimming left V 3 bases short and J 3 bases short, with 9 bases between. This CDR3 comprises 13 residues. The CDR3 sequence: CAISDPGIYEQYF. The DNA for the CDR3 is TGTGCCATCAGTGACCCGGGGATCTACGAGCAGTACTTC.